These 21 T cell receptor beta chains originate from one sample sequenced in a study of T-cell reconstitution after alpha-beta-depleted transplantation in children. Construction of the TCRbeta library involved unique molecular identifiers. TCRdb analysed the PCR reads with MiXCR anew, one entry per CDR3 protein. The table includes about 580,000 distinct CDR3 sequences, 20% to 25% detected once. Sequenced material: PBMCs, mostly from graft donor cells, taken 360 days after TCRalphabeta/CD19-depleted stem cell transplant. These receptors all come from a boy less than two years old who had a stem cell transplant for acute myeloid leukemia, so the T cells may come from the graft donor.

This clonotype appeared a few times. This chain connects TRBV10-3 to TRBJ1-1, with 11 bases fitting TRBD1. Germline V gene sequence: CDR1 ENHRY, CDR2 SYGVKD. This CDR3 spans 14 amino acids. Trimming at V came to 3 bases and at J to 7 bases, leaving 4 bases not matched to a gene. CDR3 sequence: CAISDWTGGGEAFF. In DNA, the CDR3 is TGTGCCATCAGTGATTGGACAGGGGGCGGTGAAGCTTTCTTT.

The table lists this clonotype with many counts. This sequence joins TRBV20-1 and TRBJ1-5; D may be TRBD1 (6 bases). Between the trimmed V and J ends, which lost 0 bases and 9 bases, there was a span of 12 bases. Germline-derived CDR1 and CDR2 are DFQATT and SNEGSKA (reference sequence). This CDR3 comprises 13 residues. The CDR3 spells CSAREQGGMPQHF. CDR3 DNA: TGCAGTGCTAGAGAACAAGGGGGAATGCCCCAGCATTTT.

The chain is built from TRBV6-1 and TRBJ2-5, with D tentatively TRBD2 (6 bases). The CDR3 is made up of 14 amino acids. CDR1 and CDR2 from the germline V gene are MNHNS and SASEGT. With 2 bases removed from V and 5 bases from J, the gap between germline ends came to 12 bases. Here the CDR3 DNA reads TGTGCCAGCAGTGAACTCGGTGGAGGGGAGACCCAGTACTTC. The encoded protein is CASSELGGGETQYF.

This clonotype turned up a few times. The chain carries TRBV20-1 and TRBJ1-2; D is uncertain. Trimming removed 4 bases from V and 8 bases from J, with 17 bases in between. Germline V gene data show CDR1 as DFQATT and CDR2 as SNEGSKA (reference sequence). CDR3 length: 13 amino acids. The CDR3 DNA follows: TGCAGTGCTACCCGGTGGGCGCTGGGAGGCTACACCTTC. Protein: CSATRWALGGYTF.

This clonotype was seen many times. This chain joins TRBV12-3 or TRBV12-4 and TRBJ2-2; 7 nucleotides align to TRBD1. Germline trimming cut 0 bases from V and 6 bases from J; bases unmatched to any gene: 4. This CDR3 contains 15 residues. In DNA form, the CDR3 reads TGTGCCAGCAGTTTAGCGGGGACAGTCTCCGGGGAGCTGTTTTTT. It is translated as CASSLAGTVSGELFF.

This clonotype has just a few counts. The genes are TRBV15 and TRBJ2-2, with D unresolved. The CDR3 totals 15 residues. Germline V gene lookup returns CDR1 LNHNV and CDR2 YYDKDF (reference sequence). Trimming left V 1 base short and J 4 bases short, with 10 bases between. DNA of the CDR3: TGTGCCACCAGCAGAGGGGGTTCGGTCACCGGGGAGCTGTTTTTT. Its translation is CATSRGGSVTGELFF.

This clonotype was picked up a small number of times. The chain is built from TRBV18 and TRBJ2-1; 10 nucleotides agree with TRBD2. V lost 3 bases, J lost 8 bases, and 10 bases stayed unmatched. The germline gives CDR1 KGHSH, CDR2 LQKENI. The CDR3 spans 16 residues. CDR3 nucleotides: TGTGCCAGCTCACCGTTCTCACTAGCGGGGAACGATGAGCAGTTCTTC. Protein sequence: CASSPFSLAGNDEQFF.

In this sample, this clonotype turned up many times. The rearrangement links TRBV6-5 to TRBJ2-1, with 10 bases matching TRBD2. The trim removed 1 base at V and 5 bases at J, leaving 5 bases unmatched. The CDR3 has 16 amino acids. Germline CDR1 and CDR2: MNHEY and SVGAGI. CDR3 DNA sequence: TGTGCCAGCAGTTACTTAAGCGGGGGGGCCCACAATGAGCAGTTCTTC. Protein product: CASSYLSGGAHNEQFF.

This clonotype was seen a single time. This chain uses TRBV6-1 with TRBJ1-3, with 10 nucleotides matching TRBD1. Germline lookup yields CDR1 MNHNS and CDR2 SASEGT. CDR3 length: 16 amino acids. V lost 4 bases and J lost 4; bases outside the gene matches: 7. DNA for the CDR3: TGTGCCAGCAGTGGAAGGGACAGGGGCCCCGGAAACACCATATATTTT. Encoded protein: CASSGRDRGPGNTIYF.

This clonotype was recorded many times. The rearrangement links TRBV20-1 to TRBJ1-1, with D perhaps matching TRBD1 (6 bases). Trimming cost V 3 bases and J 13 bases, with 18 bases left between them. The germline CDR1 and CDR2 sequences are DFQATT and SNEGSKA (reference sequence). CDR3 size: 12 residues. CDR3 amino acids: CSASPDSRLVFF. The CDR3 nucleotides are TGCAGTGCTAGTCCGGACAGCCGGCTGGTTTTCTTT.

This clonotype was seen more than once but under ten times. The rearrangement joins TRBV20-1 to TRBJ2-5; D unresolved. V lost 1 base to trimming and J lost 4 bases, with 10 bases between them. Germline lookup yields CDR1 DFQATT and CDR2 SNEGSKA (reference sequence). The CDR3 is 13 amino acids. In DNA, the CDR3 is TGCAGTGCTAGAGTAAGGCCCCCAGAGACCCAGTACTTC. Protein: CSARVRPPETQYF.

Many counts were recorded for this clonotype. The chain carries TRBV20-1 and TRBJ2-4; D is ambiguous. The V end was cut by 3 bases, the J end by 8 bases, with 8 bases between. CDR1 and CDR2 from the germline V gene are DFQATT and SNEGSKA (reference sequence). This CDR3 has 11 residues. The CDR3 reads CSARIRDIQYF. CDR3 nucleotide sequence: TGCAGTGCTAGGATTAGGGACATTCAGTACTTC.

The genes are TRBV10-3 and TRBJ1-3; D unresolved. Per germline, CDR1 ENHRY and CDR2 SYGVKD. This CDR3 has 16 amino acids. With 7 bases removed from V and 0 bases from J, the gap between germline ends came to 16 bases. The CDR3 loop is CAITPGGGPSGNTIYF. The CDR3 DNA follows: TGTGCCATCACCCCTGGAGGCGGGCCCTCTGGAAACACCATATATTTT.

This chain uses TRBV3-1 with TRBJ2-5; the D gene is possibly TRBD2 (5 bases). Germline V CDR1 and CDR2: LGHDT, YNNKEL (reference sequence). Trimming cost V 0 bases and J 9 bases, with 14 bases left between them. The CDR3 is 14 amino acids. This chain's CDR3 is CASSQDPDLGAQYF. CDR3 DNA: TGTGCCAGCAGCCAAGATCCCGATTTGGGAGCCCAGTACTTC.

The chain is built from TRBV12-3 or TRBV12-4 and TRBJ2-6, with TRBD2 matching 9 bases. Trimming removed 5 bases from V and 5 bases from J; junction bases left unmatched: 7. The CDR3 runs to 16 residues. CDR3 coding DNA: TGTGCCAGCAGTCAGGCGGGGGGGTTTCGGGCCAACGTCCTGACTTTC. This codes for CASSQAGGFRANVLTF.

This clonotype came up a few times. The chain couples TRBV28 to TRBJ1-6, with D perhaps matching TRBD1 (5 bases). The V end lost 1 base, the J end lost 6 bases, and 10 bases lay between the germline ends. This CDR3 is 15 amino acids long. Germline V gene sequence: CDR1 MDHEN, CDR2 SYDVKM. In DNA, the CDR3 is TGTGCCAGCAGTTTATCAGGGTTGATTAATTCACCCCTCCACTTT. Protein sequence: CASSLSGLINSPLHF.

In this sample, this clonotype turned up a few times. V gene TRBV20-1 combines with J gene TRBJ2-5; a weak D match, TRBD1 (6 bases). Trimming removed 8 bases from V and 5 bases from J, with 12 bases in between. The CDR3 loop spans 11 amino acids. Germline V gene lookup returns CDR1 DFQATT and CDR2 SNEGSKA (reference sequence). CDR3 sequence reads: CSTGSGETQYF. The CDR3 coding sequence is TGCAGTACAGGGTCAGGGGAGACCCAGTACTTC.

There are a few counts of this clonotype. The chain carries TRBV10-3 and TRBJ2-5, with D maybe TRBD2 (5 bases). Germline assignment: CDR1 ENHRY and CDR2 SYGVKD. Trimming shortened V by 6 bases and J by 4 bases, and 12 bases separated the two germline ends. The CDR3 has 13 amino acids. The CDR3 DNA sequence: TGTGCCATCAGAGGCAGAGAGGGAGAGACCCAGTACTTC. This codes for CAIRGREGETQYF.

This clonotype was found a few times. This chain uses TRBV10-3 with TRBJ2-5, with D hard to call. The CDR3 is 15 residues long. V lost 0 bases and J lost 1, with 9 bases in between. CDR1 ENHRY and CDR2 SYGVKD come from the germline V gene. The CDR3 is CAISESGHLQETQYF. As DNA, the CDR3 is TGTGCCATCAGTGAGTCAGGGCACCTCCAAGAGACCCAGTACTTC.

This rearrangement joins TRBV20-1 to TRBJ1-1; D call uncertain. Germline lookup yields CDR1 DFQATT and CDR2 SNEGSKA (reference sequence). V was trimmed by 6 bases and J by 10 bases, leaving 21 bases between them. CDR3 length: 13 residues. In DNA, the CDR3 is TGCAGTGCCAACCCCGACCCCGTCGGAGGAGCTTTCTTT. This codes for CSANPDPVGGAFF.

The V call is TRBV20-1, the J call TRBJ1-2, with D maybe TRBD1 (5 bases). Trimming pared 3 bases from V and 4 bases from J, leaving 15 bases between. The CDR3 extends over 14 amino acids. The germline V gene has CDR1 DFQATT and CDR2 SNEGSKA (reference sequence). As DNA, the CDR3 is TGCAGTGCTAGGGGGGTCTATACGAGCTATGGCTACACCTTC. Translating gives CSARGVYTSYGYTF.